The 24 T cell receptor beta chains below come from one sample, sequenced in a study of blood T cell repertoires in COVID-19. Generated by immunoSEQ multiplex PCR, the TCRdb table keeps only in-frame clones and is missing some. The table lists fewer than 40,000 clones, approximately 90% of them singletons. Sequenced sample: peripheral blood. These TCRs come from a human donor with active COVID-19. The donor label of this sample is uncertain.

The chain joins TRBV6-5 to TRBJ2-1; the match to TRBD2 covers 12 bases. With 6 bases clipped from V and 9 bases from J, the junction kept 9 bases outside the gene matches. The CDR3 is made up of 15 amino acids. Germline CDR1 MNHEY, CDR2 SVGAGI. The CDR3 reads CASRSSGGAWAEQFF. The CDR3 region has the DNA TGTGCCAGCAGATCTAGCGGGGGGGCCTGGGCTGAGCAGTTCTTC.

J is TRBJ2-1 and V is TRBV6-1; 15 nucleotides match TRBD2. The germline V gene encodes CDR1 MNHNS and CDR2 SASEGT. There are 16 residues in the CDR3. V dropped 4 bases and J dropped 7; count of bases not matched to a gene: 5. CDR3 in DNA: TGTGCCAGCAGTGCCCCGGGACTAGCGGGGGGAAATGAGCAGTTCTTC. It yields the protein CASSAPGLAGGNEQFF.

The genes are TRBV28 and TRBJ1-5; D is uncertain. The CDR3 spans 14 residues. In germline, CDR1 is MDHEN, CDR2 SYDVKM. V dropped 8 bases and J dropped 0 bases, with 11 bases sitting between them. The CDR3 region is CASLTPYSNQPQHF. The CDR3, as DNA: TGTGCCAGCCTTACACCGTATAGCAATCAGCCCCAGCATTTT.

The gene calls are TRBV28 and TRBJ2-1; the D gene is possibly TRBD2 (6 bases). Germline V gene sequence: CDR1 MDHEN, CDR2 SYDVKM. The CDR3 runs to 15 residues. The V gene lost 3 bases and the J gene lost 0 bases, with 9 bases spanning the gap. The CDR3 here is CASSFAGSSYNEQFF. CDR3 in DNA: TGTGCCAGCAGTTTTGCGGGGAGCTCCTACAATGAGCAGTTCTTC. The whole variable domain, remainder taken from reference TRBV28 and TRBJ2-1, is DVKVTQSSRYLVKRTGEKVFLECVQDMDHENMFWYRQDPGLGLRLIYFSYDVKMKEKGDIPEGYSVSREKKERFSLILESASTNQTSMYLCASSFAGSSYNEQFFGPGTRLTVL.

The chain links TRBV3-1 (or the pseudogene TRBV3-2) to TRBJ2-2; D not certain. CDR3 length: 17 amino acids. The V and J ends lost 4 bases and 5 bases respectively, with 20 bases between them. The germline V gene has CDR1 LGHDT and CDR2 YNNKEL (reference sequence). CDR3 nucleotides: TGTGCCAGCAGCCCCCTACCCCCTTTAGTGCGAACCGGGGAGCTGTTTTTT. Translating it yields CASSPLPPLVRTGELFF.

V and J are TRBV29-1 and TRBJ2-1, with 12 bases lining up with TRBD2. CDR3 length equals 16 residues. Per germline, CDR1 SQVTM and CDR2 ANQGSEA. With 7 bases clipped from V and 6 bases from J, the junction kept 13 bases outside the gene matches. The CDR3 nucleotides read TGCAGCGGGTCCGGGGCGACTAGCGGGAGCGTCAATGAGCAGTTCTTC. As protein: CSGSGATSGSVNEQFF.

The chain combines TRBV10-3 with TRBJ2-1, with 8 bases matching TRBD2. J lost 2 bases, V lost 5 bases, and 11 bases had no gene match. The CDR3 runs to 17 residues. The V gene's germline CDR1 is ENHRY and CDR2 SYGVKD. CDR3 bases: TGTGCCATCAGTCTCGGGGGGGCCAGTTTGACCTACAATGAGCAGTTCTTC. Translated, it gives CAISLGGASLTYNEQFF.

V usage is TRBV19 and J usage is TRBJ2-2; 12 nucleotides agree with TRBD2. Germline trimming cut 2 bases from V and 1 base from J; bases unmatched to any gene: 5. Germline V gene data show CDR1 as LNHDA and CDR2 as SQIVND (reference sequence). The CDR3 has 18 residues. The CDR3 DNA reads TGTGCCAGTAGTATATTGAGGACTAGCGGGGTGAACACCGGGGAGCTGTTTTTT. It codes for CASSILRTSGVNTGELFF. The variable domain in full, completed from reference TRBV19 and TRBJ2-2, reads DGGITQSPKYLFRKEGQNVTLSCEQNLNHDAMYWYRQDPGQGLRLIYYSQIVNDFQKGDIAEGYSVSREKKESFPLTVTSAQKNPTAFYLCASSILRTSGVNTGELFFGEGSRLTVL.

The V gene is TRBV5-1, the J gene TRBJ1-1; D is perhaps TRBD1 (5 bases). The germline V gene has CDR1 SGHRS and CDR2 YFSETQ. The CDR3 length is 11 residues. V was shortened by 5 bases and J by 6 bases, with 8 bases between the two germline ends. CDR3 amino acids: CASRTGPEAFF. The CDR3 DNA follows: TGCGCCAGCAGAACAGGCCCTGAAGCTTTCTTT.

The CDR3 is CASSQALGQQETQYF. The CDR3 nucleotides are TGTGCCAGCAGCCAAGCCTTAGGACAGCAAGAGACCCAGTACTTC. This chain links TRBV14 with TRBJ2-5; the D gene is possibly TRBD1 (6 bases). The CDR3 contains 15 residues. Trimming took off 1 base at V and 2 bases at J, with 11 bases between the two ends. Germline V CDR1 and CDR2: SGHDN, FVKESK. Together with reference TRBV14 and TRBJ2-5, the CDR3 gives the full variable domain: EAGVTQFPSHSVIEKGQTVTLRCDPISGHDNLYWYRRVMGKEIKFLLHFVKESKQDESGMPNNRFLAERTGGTYSTLKVQPAELEDSGVYFCASSQALGQQETQYFGPGTRLLVL.

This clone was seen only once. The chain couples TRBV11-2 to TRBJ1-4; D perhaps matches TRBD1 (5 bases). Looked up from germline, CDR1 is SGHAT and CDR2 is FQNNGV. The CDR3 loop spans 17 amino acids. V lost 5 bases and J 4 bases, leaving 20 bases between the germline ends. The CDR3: CASSHDSSRPFNEKLFF. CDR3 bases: TGTGCCAGCAGCCACGACAGTAGCAGACCCTTTAATGAAAAACTGTTTTTT.

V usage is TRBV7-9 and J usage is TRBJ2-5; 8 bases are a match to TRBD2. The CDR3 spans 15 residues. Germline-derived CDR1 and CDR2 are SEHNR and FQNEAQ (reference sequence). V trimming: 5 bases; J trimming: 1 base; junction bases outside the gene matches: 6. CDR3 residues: CASSAGSGIQETQYF. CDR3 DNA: TGTGCCAGCAGCGCCGGTAGCGGGATCCAAGAGACCCAGTACTTC. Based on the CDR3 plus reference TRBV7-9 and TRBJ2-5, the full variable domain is DTGVSQNPRHKITKRGQNVTFRCDPISEHNRLYWYRQTLGQGPEFLTYFQNEAQLEKSRLLSDRFSAERPKGSFSTLEIQRTEQGDSAMYLCASSAGSGIQETQYFGPGTRLLVL.

The CDR3, as DNA: TGCGCCAGCAGCTTTGCGGGACAGGGGTCAGGAAACACCATATATTTT. Its translation: CASSFAGQGSGNTIYF. The rearrangement links TRBV5-1 to TRBJ1-3; TRBD1 aligns across 10 bases. This CDR3 contains 16 residues. Germline V gives CDR1 SGHRS, CDR2 YFSETQ. The junction had 6 bases not matched to a gene; V was cut back by 2 bases and J by 4 bases. Full variable domain (outside the CDR3, taken from reference TRBV5-1 and TRBJ1-3): KAGVTQTPRYLIKTRGQQVTLSCSPISGHRSVSWYQQTPGQGLQFLFEYFSETQRNKGNFPGRFSGRQFSNSRSEMNVSTLELGDSALYLCASSFAGQGSGNTIYFGEGSWLTVV.

CDR3 nucleotides: TGTGCCAGCAGTGCAACGTCAAATTCAGCCGGGGAGCTGTTTTTT. Translation: CASSATSNSAGELFF. This rearrangement joins TRBV6-6 to TRBJ2-2; no definite D call. This CDR3 region has 15 residues. From germline, CDR1 is MNHNY and CDR2 SVGAGI (reference sequence). V lost 5 bases and J lost 6, with 16 bases in between.

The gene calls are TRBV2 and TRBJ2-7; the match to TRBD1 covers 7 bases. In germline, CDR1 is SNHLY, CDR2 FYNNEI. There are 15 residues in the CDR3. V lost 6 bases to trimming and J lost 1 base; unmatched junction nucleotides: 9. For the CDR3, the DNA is TGTGCCAGCAGCGGCGACAGGGTAATTTCCTACGAGCAGTACTTC. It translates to CASSGDRVISYEQYF. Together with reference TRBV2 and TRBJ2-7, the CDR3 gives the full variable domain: EPEVTQTPSHQVTQMGQEVILRCVPISNHLYFYWYRQILGQKVEFLVSFYNNEISEKSEIFDDQFSVERPDGSNFTLKIRSTKLEDSAMYFCASSGDRVISYEQYFGPGTRLTVT.

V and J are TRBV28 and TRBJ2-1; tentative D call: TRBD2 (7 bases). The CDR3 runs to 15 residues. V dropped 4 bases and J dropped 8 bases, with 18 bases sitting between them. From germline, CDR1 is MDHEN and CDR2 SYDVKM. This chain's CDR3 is CASSSEGGGNYEQFF. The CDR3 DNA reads TGTGCCAGCAGTTCTGAGGGGGGAGGGAATTATGAGCAGTTCTTC. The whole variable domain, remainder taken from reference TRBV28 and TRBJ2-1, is DVKVTQSSRYLVKRTGEKVFLECVQDMDHENMFWYRQDPGLGLRLIYFSYDVKMKEKGDIPEGYSVSREKKERFSLILESASTNQTSMYLCASSSEGGGNYEQFFGPGTRLTVL.

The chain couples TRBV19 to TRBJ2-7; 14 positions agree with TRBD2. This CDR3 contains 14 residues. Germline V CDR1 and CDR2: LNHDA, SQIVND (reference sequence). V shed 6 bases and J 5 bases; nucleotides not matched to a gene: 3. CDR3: CASSGLAGGHEQYF. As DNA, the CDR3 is TGTGCCAGTAGCGGACTAGCGGGAGGCCACGAGCAGTACTTC.

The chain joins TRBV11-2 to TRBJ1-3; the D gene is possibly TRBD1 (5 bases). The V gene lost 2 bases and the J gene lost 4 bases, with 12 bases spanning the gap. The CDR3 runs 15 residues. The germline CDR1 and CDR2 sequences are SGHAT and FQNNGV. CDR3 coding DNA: TGTGCCAGCAGCTTAAATGCGGGGGACGGAAACACCATATATTTT. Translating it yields CASSLNAGDGNTIYF. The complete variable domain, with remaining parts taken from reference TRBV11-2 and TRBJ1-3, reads EAGVAQSPRYKIIEKRQSVAFWCNPISGHATLYWYQQILGQGPKLLIQFQNNGVVDDSQLPKDRFSAERLKGVDSTLKIQPAKLEDSAVYLCASSLNAGDGNTIYFGEGSWLTVV.

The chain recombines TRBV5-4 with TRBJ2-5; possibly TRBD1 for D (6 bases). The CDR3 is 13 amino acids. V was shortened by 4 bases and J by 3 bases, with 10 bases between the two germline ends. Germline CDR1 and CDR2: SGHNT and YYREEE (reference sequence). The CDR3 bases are TGTGCCAGCAGCGTCCCAGGGGAAGAGACCCAGTACTTC. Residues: CASSVPGEETQYF. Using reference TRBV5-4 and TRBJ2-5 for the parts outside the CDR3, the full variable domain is ETGVTQSPTHLIKTRGQQVTLRCSSQSGHNTVSWYQQALGQGPQFIFQYYREEENGRGNFPPRFSGLQFPNYSSELNVNALELDDSALYLCASSVPGEETQYFGPGTRLLVL.

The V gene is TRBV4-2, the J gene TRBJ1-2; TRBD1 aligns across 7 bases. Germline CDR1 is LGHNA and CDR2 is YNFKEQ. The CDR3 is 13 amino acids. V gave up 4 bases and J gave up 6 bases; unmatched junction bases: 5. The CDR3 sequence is CASSLGTGDGYTF. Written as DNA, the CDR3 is TGTGCCAGCAGCCTAGGAACAGGGGATGGCTACACCTTC.

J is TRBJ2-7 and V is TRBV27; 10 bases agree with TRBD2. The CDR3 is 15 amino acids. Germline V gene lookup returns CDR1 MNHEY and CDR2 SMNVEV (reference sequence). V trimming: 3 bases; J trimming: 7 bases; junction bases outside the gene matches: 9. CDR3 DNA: TGTGCCAGCAGTTTGATAGGGACTAGCGCGGGGGAGCAGTACTTC. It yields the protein CASSLIGTSAGEQYF.

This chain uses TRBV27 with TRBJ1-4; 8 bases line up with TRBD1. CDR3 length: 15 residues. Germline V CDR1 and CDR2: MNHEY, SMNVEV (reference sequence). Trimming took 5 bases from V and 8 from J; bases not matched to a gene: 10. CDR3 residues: CASSVDRGRKEKLFF. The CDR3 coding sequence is TGTGCCAGCAGTGTAGACAGGGGCAGGAAAGAAAAACTGTTTTTT.

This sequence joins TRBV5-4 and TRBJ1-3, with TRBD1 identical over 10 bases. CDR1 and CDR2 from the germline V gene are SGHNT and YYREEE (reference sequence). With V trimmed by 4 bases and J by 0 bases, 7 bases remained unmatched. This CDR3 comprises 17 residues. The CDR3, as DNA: TGTGCCAGCAGCCTGACGACAGGGGGCGTCTCTGGAAACACCATATATTTT. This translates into CASSLTTGGVSGNTIYF.

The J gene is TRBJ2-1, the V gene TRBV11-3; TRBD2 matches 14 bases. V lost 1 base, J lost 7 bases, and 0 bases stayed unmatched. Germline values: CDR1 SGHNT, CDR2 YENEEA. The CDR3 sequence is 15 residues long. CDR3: CASSLGTSGGNEQFF. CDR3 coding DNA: TGTGCCAGCAGCTTAGGGACTAGCGGGGGGAATGAGCAGTTCTTC.